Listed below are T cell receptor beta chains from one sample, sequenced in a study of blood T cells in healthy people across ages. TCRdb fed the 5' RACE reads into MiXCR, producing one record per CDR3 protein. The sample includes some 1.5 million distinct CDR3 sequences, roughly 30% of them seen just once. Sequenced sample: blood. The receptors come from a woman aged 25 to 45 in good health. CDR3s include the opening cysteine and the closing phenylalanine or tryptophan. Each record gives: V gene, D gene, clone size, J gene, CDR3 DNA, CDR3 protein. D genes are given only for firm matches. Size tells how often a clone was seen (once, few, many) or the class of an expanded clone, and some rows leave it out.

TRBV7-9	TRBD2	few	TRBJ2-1	TGTGCCAGCAGCTTAGCCCCCAGCGGGAGGGCCGGTGAGCAGTTCTTC	CASSLAPSGRAGEQFF
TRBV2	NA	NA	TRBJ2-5	TGTGCCAGAGGGGGTGCACAGGTAGGAGAGACCCAGTACTTC	CARGGAQVGETQYF
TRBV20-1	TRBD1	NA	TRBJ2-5	TGCAGTGCTAGAGATCGGGCAGGGGGAAAAGAAGAGACCCAGTACTTC	CSARDRAGGKEETQYF
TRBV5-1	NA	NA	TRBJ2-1	TGCGCCAGCAGACATGACTGGTATGAGCAGTTCTTC	CASRHDWYEQFF
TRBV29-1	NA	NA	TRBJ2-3	TGCACCGTAACTAACCTCCAGGATCCAGATACGCAGTATTTT	CTVTNLQDPDTQYF
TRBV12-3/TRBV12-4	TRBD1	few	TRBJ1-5	TGTGCCAGCAGCTCCGGGACAGGGGGCAGTCGGCCCCAGCATTTT	CASSSGTGGSRPQHF
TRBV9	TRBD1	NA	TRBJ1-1	TGTGCCAGCAGCGATGACAGGGGCAGGAACACTGAAGCTTTCTTT	CASSDDRGRNTEAFF
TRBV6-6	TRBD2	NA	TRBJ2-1	TGTGCCAGCAGTCATGCCGCTAGCGGCAATGAGCAGTTCTTC	CASSHAASGNEQFF
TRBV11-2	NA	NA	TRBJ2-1	TGTGCCAGCAGCTTAGACTGGCGAAGCAATGAGCAGTTCTTC	CASSLDWRSNEQFF
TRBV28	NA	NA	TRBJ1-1	TGTGCCAGCAAGTGGGGATCACCGGGACTAAACACTGAAGCTTTCTTT	CASKWGSPGLNTEAFF
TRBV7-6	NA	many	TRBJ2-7	TGTGCCAGCAGCTCCCTGGATGAGCAGTACTTC	CASSSLDEQYF
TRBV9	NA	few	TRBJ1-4	TGTGCCAGCAGCGTAGACCCAGCAACTAATGAAAAACTGTTTTTT	CASSVDPATNEKLFF
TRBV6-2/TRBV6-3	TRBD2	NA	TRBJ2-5	TGTGCCAGCAGGCGGACTAGCGGGAGGGCCGTTGAGACCCAGTACTTC	CASRRTSGRAVETQYF
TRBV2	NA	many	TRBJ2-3	TGTGCCAGCCTCAGGGACAACACAGATACGCAGTATTTT	CASLRDNTDTQYF
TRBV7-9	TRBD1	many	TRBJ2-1	TGTGCCAGCAGCCAAAACGGGACAGGGGCTTACAATGAGCAGTTCTTC	CASSQNGTGAYNEQFF
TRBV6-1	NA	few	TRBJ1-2	TGTGCCAGCAGTGAAGTGAAGGGGTCTGGCTACACCTTC	CASSEVKGSGYTF
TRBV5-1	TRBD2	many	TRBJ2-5	TGTGCCAGCAGCTTACTCGCGGGAGTTCAAGAGACCCAGTACTTC	CASSLLAGVQETQYF